This is a list of T cell receptor beta chains from one sample in a study of preoperative IRX-2 immunotherapy in early breast cancer. Here immunoSEQ multiplex PCR was the method, and the copy in TCRdb shows in-frame clones only, minus some. The profile shows under 35,000 clones, 82% of them singletons. The sample was acquired from a patient treated with IRX-2 immunotherapy. The receptors originated from a human donor with breast cancer. CDR3s include the opening cysteine and the closing phenylalanine or tryptophan. D genes are given only for firm matches. Clone size is shown for a subset of rows, as once, few, many or a class of expanded clone.

cdr3_aa	cdr3_nt	d_call	clone_size	v_call	j_call
CASSLDPSGANVLTF	TGCGCCAGCAGCTTGGATCCCTCTGGGGCCAACGTCCTGACTTTC	-	-	TRBV5-1	TRBJ2-6
CASSLSGSYNEQFF	TGCGCCAGCAGCTTGTCGGGGTCCTACAATGAGCAGTTCTTC	-	once	TRBV5-1	TRBJ2-1
CASSHRDREGNYGYTF	TGTGCCAGCAGCCACCGGGACAGGGAGGGAAACTATGGCTACACCTTC	TRBD1	-	TRBV28	TRBJ1-2
CASSHDTRKETQYF	TGTGCCAGCAGCCATGATACCCGGAAAGAGACCCAGTACTTC	-	-	TRBV11-1	TRBJ2-5
CASSQAPSGASTDTQYF	TGCGCCAGCAGCCAAGCCCCTAGCGGGGCTAGCACAGATACGCAGTATTTT	-	-	TRBV1	TRBJ2-3
CASSFLLTRGVDTGELFF	TGTGCCAGCTCATTCCTTCTCACACGGGGTGTGGACACCGGGGAGCTGTTTTTT	-	-	TRBV18	TRBJ2-2
CASSFTGIKNIQYF	TGTGCCAGCAGCTTCACAGGGATCAAAAACATTCAGTACTTC	-	-	TRBV11-3	TRBJ2-4
CASSPGPYEQYF	TGTGCCAGCAGCCCTGGCCCCTACGAGCAGTACTTC	-	-	TRBV28	TRBJ2-7
CASSSLQETQYF	TGTGCCAGCTCAAGCCTGCAAGAGACCCAGTACTTC	-	-	TRBV18	TRBJ2-5
CASSTGYGDYGYTF	TGCGCCAGCAGCACGGGGTACGGTGACTATGGCTACACCTTC	-	-	TRBV5-1	TRBJ1-2
CASSQSTGSIQYF	TGCGCCAGCAGCCAGAGTACAGGTTCCATTCAGTACTTC	-	-	TRBV23-1	TRBJ2-4
CATSALAGGSTDTQYF	TGTGCCACCAGCGCACTAGCGGGGGGCAGCACAGATACGCAGTATTTT	TRBD2	-	TRBV15	TRBJ2-3
CATSRDGRDRSEKLFF	TGTGCCACCAGCAGAGATGGGCGGGACAGGTCCGAAAAACTGTTTTTT	TRBD1	-	TRBV15	TRBJ1-4
CATSSPGDTYEQYF	TGTGCCACCTCCAGCCCGGGGGATACCTACGAGCAGTACTTC	-	-	TRBV15	TRBJ2-7
CASIPSGSPGANYGYTF	TGTGCCAGCATACCTTCAGGCTCCCCTGGAGCTAACTATGGCTACACCTTC	-	-	TRBV6-8	TRBJ1-2
CASSFPPQQGSYTF	TGTGCCAGCAGCTTTCCCCCCCAACAGGGAAGCTACACCTTC	-	-	TRBV11-3	TRBJ1-2
CASSPQTNTEAFF	TGTGCCAGCTCACCACAAACTAACACTGAAGCTTTCTTT	-	-	TRBV18	TRBJ1-1
CASEATGNSYNEQFF	TGTGCCAGCGAAGCTACAGGGAACTCCTACAATGAGCAGTTCTTC	-	-	TRBV19	TRBJ2-1
CASSYGGTGNGYTF	TGCGCCAGCAGCTACGGTGGGACAGGGAATGGCTACACCTTC	TRBD1	-	TRBV5-1	TRBJ1-2
CASSTQQGFTDTQYF	TGTGCCAGCAGCACCCAACAGGGGTTCACAGATACGCAGTATTTT	TRBD1	-	TRBV11-3	TRBJ2-3